Below, one TCR beta chain is given with its context. It may be a read error: a sequence one base away is much more abundant. The sample is drawn from a study of blood T cells in healthy people across ages. Together with a sample-barcoded 5' primer, a J-beta primer mix was included in a second PCR lasting about 6 to 11 cycles. TCRdb reprocessed the 5' RACE reads with MiXCR, giving one entry per CDR3 protein. The table records 720,000 or so distinct CDR3 sequences, about 43% of them present only once. The CDR3 is 14 residues long. CDR1 is SGHRS, CDR2 YFSETQ, per germline. The chain carries TRBV5-1 and TRBJ1-2; possibly TRBD1 for D (6 bases). This TCR derives from a man at least 80 years old in good health. Sequenced: blood. The CDR3 region is CAGSLEQGQGGYTF. For the CDR3, the DNA is TGCGCCGGCAGCTTGGAACAGGGTCAGGGTGGCTACACCTTC. The full variable domain, rest sourced from reference TRBV5-1 and TRBJ1-2, is KAGVTQTPRYLIKTRGQQVTLSCSPISGHRSVSWYQQTPGQGLQFLFEYFSETQRNKGNFPGRFSGRQFSNSRSEMNVSTLELGDSALYLCAGSLEQGQGGYTFGSGTRLTVV.